The rows below give T cell receptor beta chains drawn from one sample of a study of memory CD4+ T cells and cytomegalovirus serostatus. Some clones are missing from TCRdb's copy, which holds only in-frame ones; the method was immunoSEQ multiplex PCR. The table shows about 61,000 clones, with more than 75% occurring only once. The specimen sequenced was memory CD4+ T cells from blood. These receptors were obtained from an adult in good health and CMV-seronegative. Each CDR3 is given with its conserved first and last residue. A D gene is named only where the DNA matches it firmly. Only some rows state a clone size, as once, few, many or a class for expanded clones.

abundance,d_gene,j_gene,v_gene,CDR3nt,CDR3aa
-,-,TRBJ2-7,TRBV6-5,TGTGCCAGCCGACAGGCTGCTATGAGGTACGAGCAGTACTTC,CASRQAAMRYEQYF
-,TRBD2,TRBJ2-1,TRBV2,TGTGCCAGCATCCCGGGCTCGGGGGGTGAGCAGTTCTTC,CASIPGSGGEQFF
-,TRBD1,TRBJ1-1,TRBV27,TGTGCCAGCAGTTTAAACGGACAGGGGAACACTGAAGCTTTCTTT,CASSLNGQGNTEAFF
-,-,TRBJ2-3,TRBV5-1,TGCGCCAGCAGCTGGGGGGCGGTAGATACGCAGTATTTT,CASSWGAVDTQYF
-,TRBD1,TRBJ2-7,TRBV11-2,TGTGCCAGCAGCTCCTGGGACAGGGGGGGACACGAGCAGTACTTC,CASSSWDRGGHEQYF
-,TRBD2,TRBJ2-3,TRBV29-1,TGCAGCGTGGGTAGCGGGATTAGCACAGATACGCAGTATTTT,CSVGSGISTDTQYF
-,-,TRBJ1-2,TRBV28,TGTGCCAGCAGGGATAACTATGGCTACACCTTC,CASRDNYGYTF
-,TRBD1,TRBJ1-4,TRBV27,TGTGCCAGCAGTCGGCACAGGGGCAATAATGAAAAACTGTTTTTT,CASSRHRGNNEKLFF
-,-,TRBJ1-2,TRBV2,TGTGCCAGCAGTGAAAGTCAGCTGTCACTCATTGGCTACACCTTC,CASSESQLSLIGYTF
-,-,TRBJ2-1,TRBV19,TGTGCCAGTAGTATCCTAGGGGGGGAGCAGTTCTTC,CASSILGGEQFF
-,-,TRBJ2-3,TRBV19,TGTGCCAGTAGTAGAGACAGTGGGGCAGATACGCAGTATTTT,CASSRDSGADTQYF
-,TRBD2,TRBJ2-6,TRBV4-2,TGTGCCAGCAGCCAAGAGTGGATTAAGAGCGGGAGAGAATCTGGGGCCAACGTCCTGACTTTC,CASSQEWIKSGRESGANVLTF
few,-,TRBJ1-1,TRBV27,TGTGCCAGCAGGGGGGTAAGGAACACTGAAGCTTTCTTT,CASRGVRNTEAFF
-,-,TRBJ1-5,TRBV6-1,TGTGCCAGCAAGTGGGGTCGAGGTCAGCCCCAGCATTTT,CASKWGRGQPQHF
-,TRBD2,TRBJ2-3,TRBV4-2,TGTGCCAGCAGCCAAGCCAGCGGGAGTAAAGATACGCAGTATTTT,CASSQASGSKDTQYF
-,-,TRBJ1-6,TRBV30,TGTGCCTGGAGTGCCCCCCTAGGGCGTAAGGTGAATTCACCCCTCCACTTT,CAWSAPLGRKVNSPLHF
-,TRBD1,TRBJ1-6,TRBV5-1,TGCGCCAGCAGCTTTCAGATTGGGTTAGGGACAGGGATTTCACCCCTCCACTTT,CASSFQIGLGTGISPLHF
-,TRBD2,TRBJ2-1,TRBV5-1,TGCGCCAGCACCAGGAGACAGCGGGAGGGTTACAATGAGCAGTTCTTC,CASTRRQREGYNEQFF
-,-,TRBJ1-4,TRBV6-1,TGTGCCAGCATGGGTGGCGCAACTAATGAAAAACTGTTTTTT,CASMGGATNEKLFF
once,-,TRBJ2-1,TRBV7-3,TGTGCCAGCAGCTTTTCAGGGAGAGGCAATGAGCAGTTCTTC,CASSFSGRGNEQFF
-,TRBD1,TRBJ1-1,TRBV27,TGTGCCAGCAGTCACCGACAGGGGCTAGGGAACACTGAAGCTTTCTTT,CASSHRQGLGNTEAFF
few,TRBD2,TRBJ2-1,TRBV7-8,TGTGCCAGCAGCTTAGTGGTAGCGGGAGGGCCGGGGGAGCAGTTCTTC,CASSLVVAGGPGEQFF